These 19 T cell receptor beta chains were sequenced from one sample in a study of T cell responses to AZD1222 COVID-19 vaccine. This table comes from immunoSEQ multiplex PCR, and its TCRdb copy is limited to in-frame clones, with some not included. The sample shows 120,000 to 150,000 clones, around 88% of them seen only once. The input for sequencing was peripheral blood, taken on day 0 of AZD1222 vaccination. These receptors were collected from an adult in good health.

CDR3 protein: CASRVGYQPQHF. Written as DNA, the CDR3 is TGTGCCAGTAGGGTGGGGTATCAGCCCCAGCATTTT. The rearrangement uses TRBV19 and TRBJ1-5; no clear D gene. The V gene's germline CDR1 is LNHDA and CDR2 SQIVND (reference sequence). The V end was cut by 6 bases, the J end by 5 bases, with 8 bases between. The CDR3 sequence is 12 residues long.

The chain links TRBV7-2 to TRBJ1-3; D remains unclear. CDR1 and CDR2 from the germline V gene are SGHTA and FQGNSA. V was cut by 5 bases and J by 4 bases, with 18 bases left in between. This CDR3 has 16 amino acids. The CDR3 DNA follows: TGTGCCAGCAGCCTGCGTCCTCCCGAGGCCGGAAACACCATATATTTT. Encoded protein: CASSLRPPEAGNTIYF.

The V and J genes are TRBV5-6 and TRBJ2-3; the D gene is possibly TRBD2 (5 bases). The germline gives CDR1 SGHDT, CDR2 YYEEEE. V shed 2 bases and J shed 2 bases, with 15 bases lying between them. The CDR3 is 16 amino acids. CDR3 bases: TGTGCCAGCAGCTTTTTAGTCGAGCGGCCCACAGATACGCAGTATTTT. This gives the protein CASSFLVERPTDTQYF. The whole variable domain, remainder taken from reference TRBV5-6 and TRBJ2-3, is DAGVTQSPTHLIKTRGQQVTLRCSPKSGHDTVSWYQQALGQGPQFIFQYYEEEERQRGNFPDRFSGHQFPNYSSELNVNALLLGDSALYLCASSFLVERPTDTQYFGPGTRLTVL.

The rearrangement joins TRBV3-1 (or the pseudogene TRBV3-2) to TRBJ2-1; D is undetermined. Germline V CDR1 and CDR2: LGHDT, YNNKEL (reference sequence). V lost 0 bases, J lost 0 bases, and 9 bases lay in between. This CDR3 contains 16 residues. CDR3 loop: CASSQDWRGSYNEQFF. As DNA, the CDR3 is TGTGCCAGCAGCCAAGATTGGAGAGGCTCCTACAATGAGCAGTTCTTC.

The V call is TRBV30, the J call TRBJ1-2; TRBD1 aligns across 8 bases. The CDR3 spans 15 residues. Germline trimming cut 4 bases from V and 5 bases from J; bases unmatched to any gene: 12. Germline values: CDR1 GTSNPN, CDR2 SVGIG (reference sequence). Written as DNA, the CDR3 is TGTGCCTGGACTTTGGGCGGACAGGGCGGGTATGGCTACACCTTC. Translation gives CAWTLGGQGGYGYTF.

This clone was picked up one time. One junction end disagrees with the germline gene, perhaps due to a read error. This chain uses TRBV6-1 with TRBJ1-2; 8 bases match TRBD1. The CDR3 extends over 14 amino acids. The germline V gene encodes CDR1 MNHNS and CDR2 SASEGT. CDR3 in DNA: TGTGCCAGCAGCGAAGGACAGGGTAACTATGGCTACACCTTC. Protein sequence: CASSEGQGNYGYTF.

This clone was observed a few times. The chain joins TRBV4-2 to TRBJ1-1, with a weak D call TRBD1 (6 bases). Germline lookup yields CDR1 LGHNA and CDR2 YNFKEQ. Trimming removed 4 bases from V and 1 base from J, with 13 bases in between. This CDR3 has 15 amino acids. CDR3 sequence: CASSPGQIENTEAFF. The CDR3 coding sequence is TGTGCCAGCAGCCCTGGACAGATCGAGAACACTGAAGCTTTCTTT.

The chain couples TRBV5-1 to TRBJ1-1; D might be TRBD1 (6 bases). Looked up from germline, CDR1 is SGHRS and CDR2 is YFSETQ. This CDR3 has 13 residues. The V end was cut by 7 bases, the J end by 1 base, with 11 bases between. DNA of the CDR3: TGCGCCAGCGGGGGCCAGCCGAACACTGAAGCTTTCTTT. It encodes CASGGQPNTEAFF.

The rearrangement uses TRBV19 and TRBJ2-7; D unresolved. The V gene lost 3 bases and the J gene lost 3 bases, with 9 bases spanning the gap. The CDR3 sequence is 13 residues long. Germline CDR1 and CDR2: LNHDA and SQIVND (reference sequence). The CDR3 here is CASSIGANYEQYF. Here the CDR3 DNA reads TGTGCCAGTAGTATTGGTGCGAACTACGAGCAGTACTTC.

The V and J genes are TRBV19 and TRBJ2-1, with D possibly being TRBD1 (6 bases). CDR1 is LNHDA and CDR2 is SQIVND in the germline V gene (reference sequence). The CDR3 length is 16 residues. Trimming took off 3 bases at V and 1 base at J, with 13 bases between the two ends. The CDR3 DNA reads TGTGCCAGTAGTATCGGCGGACAGCCGTCCTACAATGAGCAGTTCTTC. Residues: CASSIGGQPSYNEQFF.

The J gene is TRBJ1-5, the V gene TRBV19; 7 positions match TRBD1. The CDR3 runs to 19 residues. J gave up 5 bases and V 0 bases, and 16 bases lay outside the gene matches. Germline lookup yields CDR1 LNHDA and CDR2 SQIVND (reference sequence). This CDR3 reads CASSIDLGRATGPHQPQHF. The CDR3 DNA follows: TGTGCCAGTAGTATAGATTTGGGGAGGGCGACAGGGCCCCATCAGCCCCAGCATTTT. The complete variable domain, with remaining parts taken from reference TRBV19 and TRBJ1-5, reads DGGITQSPKYLFRKEGQNVTLSCEQNLNHDAMYWYRQDPGQGLRLIYYSQIVNDFQKGDIAEGYSVSREKKESFPLTVTSAQKNPTAFYLCASSIDLGRATGPHQPQHFGDGTRLSIL.

The chain combines TRBV29-1 with TRBJ1-1; the D is unclear. The germline gives CDR1 SQVTM, CDR2 ANQGSEA. This CDR3 is built from 12 residues. V lost 6 bases and J lost 4, with 12 bases in between. The CDR3 here is CSVQSWGTEAFF. The CDR3 region has the DNA TGCAGCGTCCAGAGCTGGGGCACTGAAGCTTTCTTT.

The rearrangement uses TRBV5-6 and TRBJ2-5; TRBD1 matches 11 bases. The CDR3 loop spans 14 amino acids. V trimming: 2 bases; J trimming: 5 bases; junction bases outside the gene matches: 2. CDR1 is SGHDT and CDR2 is YYEEEE in the germline V gene. The CDR3 bases are TGTGCCAGCAGCTTCCGGGACAGGGGGGAGACCCAGTACTTC. Its protein product is CASSFRDRGETQYF.

The gene calls are TRBV9 and TRBJ2-7, with 7 nucleotides matching TRBD1. This CDR3 has 17 amino acids. The V segment lost 2 bases and the J segment 2 bases; nucleotides outside the gene matches: 13. The germline gives CDR1 SGDLS, CDR2 YYNGEE. This chain's CDR3 is CASSVSGLGDSAYEQYF. The CDR3 DNA reads TGTGCCAGCAGCGTGTCAGGTTTGGGGGACAGCGCCTACGAGCAGTACTTC. Full variable domain (remainder filled in from reference TRBV9 and TRBJ2-7): DSGVTQTPKHLITATGQRVTLRCSPRSGDLSVYWYQQSLDQGLQFLIQYYNGEERAKGNILERFSAQQFPDLHSELNLSSLELGDSALYFCASSVSGLGDSAYEQYFGPGTRLTVT.

The chain uses TRBV10-1 and TRBJ2-2; 7 bases line up with TRBD1. Germline CDR1 reads WNHNN; CDR2 reads SYGVQD (reference sequence). With 11 bases clipped from V and 7 bases from J, the junction kept 13 bases outside the gene matches. The CDR3 totals 14 residues. CDR3 loop: CAASETGKDGELFF. CDR3 DNA: TGCGCCGCATCCGAGACAGGGAAAGACGGGGAGCTGTTTTTT.

The chain is built from TRBV5-6 and TRBJ2-6; D is ambiguous. The length of the CDR3 is 16 residues. Germline V gene lookup returns CDR1 SGHDT and CDR2 YYEEEE. V lost 4 bases and J 2 bases, leaving 13 bases between the germline ends. The CDR3 DNA follows: TGTGCCAGCAGCACCACGAATGGGGCTGGGGCCAACGTCCTGACTTTC. Translated, it gives CASSTTNGAGANVLTF.

The chain has TRBV5-8 and TRBJ2-5, with TRBD1 identical over 7 bases. V was pared by 4 bases and J by 1 base, with 10 bases of the junction left unmatched. CDR3 length: 16 residues. Germline CDR1 and CDR2: SGHTS and YDEGEE. The CDR3 nucleotides read TGTGCCAGCAGCCCAGGGACAGCGAATACCCAAGAGACCCAGTACTTC. Its translation: CASSPGTANTQETQYF.

The chain is built from TRBV6-2 or TRBV6-3 and TRBJ2-4; TRBD2 matches at 7 bases. V shed 4 bases and J 0 bases; nucleotides not matched to a gene: 9. The germline gives CDR1 MNHEY, CDR2 SVGEGT. The CDR3 is 17 amino acids. This chain's CDR3 is CASSWGAGPIAKNIQYF. The CDR3 bases are TGTGCCAGCAGTTGGGGAGCGGGGCCCATAGCCAAAAACATTCAGTACTTC.

The gene calls are TRBV5-5 and TRBJ2-5, with a tentative D call TRBD1 (6 bases). The ends were cut back, 3 bases at V and 5 bases at J, with 14 bases in the middle. This CDR3 has 14 amino acids. CDR1 is SGHKS and CDR2 is YYEKEE in the germline V gene (reference sequence). The CDR3 DNA reads as TGTGCCAGCAGCTCCCTACAGGGACGGGAGACCCAGTACTTC. Translating it yields CASSSLQGRETQYF.